A single sample is the source of the 27 T cell receptor beta chains below, sequenced in a study of blood T cell repertoires in COVID-19. Some clones are missing from TCRdb's copy, which holds only in-frame ones; the method was immunoSEQ multiplex PCR. This sample has about 130,000 clones, with approximately 74% found just once. Material: peripheral blood. The receptors were sampled from a man aged 60 to 69 with acute or convalescent COVID-19.

The genes are TRBV15 and TRBJ2-1, with 7 bases aligning to TRBD2. CDR1 and CDR2 (germline): LNHNV, YYDKDF (reference sequence). This CDR3 spans 16 amino acids. Trimming took 1 base from V and 6 from J; bases not matched to a gene: 9. The CDR3 bases are TGTGCCACCAGCAGAGGCGAGATGCGCGGGGGCAATGAGCAGTTCTTC. Its translation: CATSRGEMRGGNEQFF.

The CDR3 coding sequence is TGTGCCAGCAGCCAAGAATGGAGTTACGAGCAGTACTTC. Its translation is CASSQEWSYEQYF. The rearrangement uses TRBV4-2 and TRBJ2-7; no definite D call. Trimming shortened V by 0 bases and J by 4 bases, and 7 bases separated the two germline ends. The germline V gene has CDR1 LGHNA and CDR2 YNFKEQ. This CDR3 comprises 13 residues.

The chain recombines TRBV3-1 (or the pseudogene TRBV3-2) with TRBJ1-5, with 8 bases lining up with TRBD1. Germline V gives CDR1 LGHDT, CDR2 YNNKEL (reference sequence). The CDR3 contains 13 residues. J gave up 9 bases and V 5 bases, and 6 bases lay outside the gene matches. CDR3 amino acids: CASSLDRERPQHF. CDR3 nucleotide sequence: TGTGCCAGCAGCTTGGACAGGGAAAGGCCCCAGCATTTT.

V and J are TRBV15 and TRBJ1-5, with D hard to call. Per the germline V gene, CDR1 is LNHNV and CDR2 is YYDKDF (reference sequence). V was cut by 3 bases and J by 4 bases, with 16 bases left in between. The CDR3 loop spans 16 amino acids. For the CDR3, the DNA is TGTGCCACCAGCAGGGGCACTCAAGGAGGGAATCAGCCCCAGCATTTT. This gives the protein CATSRGTQGGNQPQHF.

This clone was seen only once. J is TRBJ2-1 and V is TRBV5-1; 7 nucleotides match TRBD1. This CDR3 comprises 15 residues. Germline trimming cut 1 base from V and 2 bases from J; bases unmatched to any gene: 3. Germline-derived CDR1 and CDR2 are SGHRS and YFSETQ. The CDR3 DNA sequence: TGCGCCAGCAGCTTGACAGGGGTAACCTACAATGAGCAGTTCTTC. This translates into CASSLTGVTYNEQFF.

The CDR3 sequence is CAIRPQAQNTEAFF. CDR3 nucleotide sequence: TGTGCCATCAGGCCACAGGCACAGAACACTGAAGCTTTCTTT. V and J are TRBV10-3 and TRBJ1-1; a possible D gene is TRBD1 (5 bases). Germline lookup yields CDR1 ENHRY and CDR2 SYGVKD. Trimming shortened V by 6 bases and J by 1 base, and 12 bases separated the two germline ends. The CDR3 is 14 amino acids.

V and J are TRBV18 and TRBJ1-2; 11 nucleotides align to TRBD1. V lost 6 bases to trimming and J lost 6 bases; unmatched junction nucleotides: 6. This CDR3 has 14 amino acids. Germline-derived CDR1 and CDR2 are KGHSH and LQKENI. CDR3 loop: CASSWTGGENGYTF. CDR3 bases: TGTGCCAGCTCTTGGACAGGGGGCGAGAATGGCTACACCTTC.

Only a few counts were recorded for this clone. The genes are TRBV11-3 and TRBJ1-1, with unresolved D. Deletions cut 5 bases from V and 5 bases from J, with 9 bases between. The CDR3 is made up of 12 amino acids. In germline, CDR1 is SGHNT, CDR2 YENEEA. The CDR3 protein is CASSPEVTEAFF. The CDR3 DNA is TGTGCCAGCAGCCCAGAGGTTACTGAAGCTTTCTTT.

The chain has TRBV19 and TRBJ2-7; 9 nucleotides agree with TRBD2. Trimming at V came to 2 bases and at J to 1 base, leaving 3 bases not matched to a gene. The CDR3 runs to 15 residues. Germline V CDR1 and CDR2: LNHDA, SQIVND (reference sequence). The DNA of the CDR3 is TGTGCCAGTAGTATACAAGCGGGGGGATCCTACGAGCAGTACTTC. Its translation: CASSIQAGGSYEQYF.

The chain employs TRBV5-6 and TRBJ1-2; 7 bases map to TRBD1. Germline assignment: CDR1 SGHDT and CDR2 YYEEEE. CDR3 size: 14 residues. V shed 4 bases and J 4 bases; nucleotides not matched to a gene: 7. CDR3 loop: CASSRTGEPYGYTF. CDR3 DNA: TGTGCCAGCAGCAGGACAGGTGAACCCTATGGCTACACCTTC.

This clone has just a few counts. V usage is TRBV6-6 and J usage is TRBJ1-2, with D perhaps matching TRBD1 (6 bases). Looked up from germline, CDR1 is MNHNY and CDR2 is SVGAGI (reference sequence). The length of the CDR3 is 12 residues. Trimming left V 6 bases short and J 4 bases short, with 9 bases between. Here the CDR3 reads CASSTDSYGYTF. In DNA form, the CDR3 reads TGTGCCAGCAGCACGGACAGCTATGGCTACACCTTC.

V and J are TRBV7-6 and TRBJ2-5, with 8 bases matching TRBD1. There are 16 residues in the CDR3. From germline, CDR1 is SGHVS and CDR2 FNYEAQ. V lost 5 bases, J lost 5 bases, and 13 bases stayed unmatched. CDR3 region: CASSTWTGSLSETQYF. CDR3 DNA: TGTGCCAGCAGCACCTGGACAGGGAGTCTCTCGGAGACCCAGTACTTC.

CDR3 bases: TGTGCCAGCAGACAGGTGGGGAAAAACATTCAGTACTTC. Amino acid sequence: CASRQVGKNIQYF. V gene TRBV6-5 combines with J gene TRBJ2-4; D may be TRBD1 (5 bases). This CDR3 is 13 amino acids long. Looked up from germline, CDR1 is MNHEY and CDR2 is SVGAGI. With 6 bases removed from V and 4 bases from J, the gap between germline ends came to 10 bases.

This clone was picked up a small number of times. V is TRBV6-1 and J is TRBJ2-3, with 9 bases aligning to TRBD2. CDR3 length equals 16 residues. With 0 bases clipped from V and 6 bases from J, the junction kept 7 bases outside the gene matches. CDR1 and CDR2 from the germline V gene are MNHNS and SASEGT. The CDR3 sequence: CASSEATGAGGDTQYF. As DNA, the CDR3 is TGTGCCAGCAGTGAAGCAACAGGGGCGGGAGGGGATACGCAGTATTTT.

V is TRBV9 and J is TRBJ2-3, with TRBD2 matching 9 bases. Germline CDR1 SGDLS, CDR2 YYNGEE. This CDR3 is built from 18 residues. Trimming cost V 3 bases and J 1 base; bases outside gene matches: 12. The DNA of the CDR3 is TGTGCCAGCAGCGCCCCTAGCGGGATAAGCGGGGGCACAGATACGCAGTATTTT. Amino acid sequence: CASSAPSGISGGTDTQYF.

The table lists this clone with a count of one. The chain joins TRBV6-5 to TRBJ2-3, with TRBD2 matching 12 bases. J lost 4 bases, V lost 8 bases, and 7 bases had no gene match. In germline, CDR1 is MNHEY, CDR2 SVGAGI. This CDR3 has 15 amino acids. The CDR3: CASARLAGVSDTQYF. The CDR3 nucleotides read TGTGCCAGCGCCCGACTAGCGGGAGTATCAGATACGCAGTATTTT.

Only one count was recorded for this clone. V usage is TRBV7-9 and J usage is TRBJ1-1; 11 bases align to TRBD1. The CDR3 totals 15 residues. The V gene end was trimmed by 5 bases and the J gene end by 3 bases; junction bases not matched to a gene: 5. The germline V gene encodes CDR1 SEHNR and CDR2 FQNEAQ (reference sequence). This chain's CDR3 is CASSPRDRGYTEAFF. CDR3 nucleotide sequence: TGTGCCAGCAGCCCAAGGGACAGGGGGTACACTGAAGCTTTCTTT.

The rearrangement uses TRBV27 and TRBJ1-2; 8 nucleotides align to TRBD1. This CDR3 is built from 13 residues. Per the germline V gene, CDR1 is MNHEY and CDR2 is SMNVEV (reference sequence). With 6 bases clipped from V and 3 bases from J, the junction kept 3 bases outside the gene matches. The CDR3 region has the DNA TGTGCCAGCAGCCTGGACAGGGACTATGGCTACACCTTC. This sequence encodes CASSLDRDYGYTF.

This clone has only one observation. The chain joins TRBV10-3 to TRBJ1-5; D not certain. The germline V and J ends were trimmed by 8 bases and 3 bases, with 14 bases remaining between them. CDR1 and CDR2 from the germline V gene are ENHRY and SYGVKD. The CDR3 is 14 amino acids. The CDR3, as DNA: TGTGCCATCTTTCGATGCGATTACAATCAGCCCCAGCATTTT. Protein: CAIFRCDYNQPQHF.

The rearrangement links TRBV27 to TRBJ1-2, with 8 bases matching TRBD1. The germline gives CDR1 MNHEY, CDR2 SMNVEV (reference sequence). The CDR3 sequence is 16 residues long. V gave up 6 bases and J gave up 4 bases; unmatched junction bases: 13. Here the CDR3 DNA reads TGTGCCAGCAGACACCTTACCGACAGGGGTGGCTATGGCTACACCTTC. Translating gives CASRHLTDRGGYGYTF.

The chain is built from TRBV7-6 and TRBJ1-1, with 10 positions matching TRBD1. This CDR3 region has 15 residues. The J segment lost 4 bases and the V segment lost 4 bases, leaving 6 bases of the junction unmatched. Germline CDR1 and CDR2: SGHVS and FNYEAQ. CDR3 amino acids: CASSSGTGVGTEAFF. The CDR3 nucleotides are TGTGCCAGCAGCTCCGGGACAGGGGTGGGCACTGAAGCTTTCTTT. Full variable domain (remainder filled in from reference TRBV7-6 and TRBJ1-1): GAGVSQSPRYKVTKRGQDVALRCDPISGHVSLYWYRQALGQGPEFLTYFNYEAQQDKSGLPNDRFSAERPEGSISTLTIQRTEQRDSAMYRCASSSGTGVGTEAFFGQGTRLTVV.

This rearrangement joins TRBV5-4 to TRBJ1-2, with 7 bases identical to TRBD1. The CDR3 consists of 13 residues. The germline CDR1 and CDR2 sequences are SGHNT and YYREEE (reference sequence). The V and J ends lost 4 bases and 2 bases, in that order; junction bases with no gene match: 2. CDR3 nucleotide sequence: TGTGCCAGCAGCATACAGGGGAACTATGGCTACACCTTC. It is translated as CASSIQGNYGYTF.

This clone was detected many times. The chain recombines TRBV5-6 with TRBJ1-1, with a possible D match to TRBD1 (5 bases). V lost 4 bases and J lost 2, with 18 bases in between. The CDR3 has 16 residues. Looked up from germline, CDR1 is SGHDT and CDR2 is YYEEEE. The CDR3: CASSLGGPGANTEAFF. The CDR3 DNA sequence: TGTGCCAGCAGCCTGGGAGGCCCTGGGGCAAACACTGAAGCTTTCTTT. Full variable domain (rest looked up from reference TRBV5-6 and TRBJ1-1): DAGVTQSPTHLIKTRGQQVTLRCSPKSGHDTVSWYQQALGQGPQFIFQYYEEEERQRGNFPDRFSGHQFPNYSSELNVNALLLGDSALYLCASSLGGPGANTEAFFGQGTRLTVV.

This clone was seen more than once but under ten times. This chain joins TRBV5-6 and TRBJ1-4; a possible D gene is TRBD1 (5 bases). V was cut by 2 bases and J by 2 bases, with 16 bases left in between. This CDR3 is built from 17 residues. CDR1 is SGHDT, CDR2 YYEEEE, per germline. In DNA form, the CDR3 reads TGTGCCAGCAGCTTAGGGGCGGGGAGGGGCACTAATGAAAAACTGTTTTTT. The encoded protein is CASSLGAGRGTNEKLFF.

The rearrangement joins TRBV7-8 to TRBJ2-6, with D perhaps TRBD1 (5 bases). V lost 5 bases and J lost 0, with 23 bases in between. Germline CDR1 and CDR2: SGHVS and FQNEAQ. This CDR3 has 20 residues. The CDR3 sequence is CASSRTAGAPLGSGANVLTF. In nucleotides, the CDR3 is TGTGCCAGCAGCCGGACGGCTGGGGCACCTCTGGGCTCTGGGGCCAACGTCCTGACTTTC.

The V call is TRBV5-1, the J call TRBJ2-4; TRBD1 is a possible D gene (6 bases). V was clipped by 3 bases and J by 7 bases, with 14 bases between them. Germline CDR1 SGHRS, CDR2 YFSETQ. CDR3 size: 14 residues. Here the CDR3 reads CASSSDSAANIQYF. The CDR3 nucleotides are TGCGCCAGCAGCTCGGACAGTGCGGCGAACATTCAGTACTTC.

The J gene is TRBJ1-2, the V gene TRBV5-8; D is uncertain. There are 11 residues in the CDR3. V was cut by 7 bases and J by 4 bases, with 8 bases left in between. CDR1 and CDR2 from the germline V gene are SGHTS and YDEGEE. The CDR3 loop reads CASSRVYGYTF. For the CDR3, the DNA is TGTGCCAGCTCCCGAGTCTATGGCTACACCTTC.